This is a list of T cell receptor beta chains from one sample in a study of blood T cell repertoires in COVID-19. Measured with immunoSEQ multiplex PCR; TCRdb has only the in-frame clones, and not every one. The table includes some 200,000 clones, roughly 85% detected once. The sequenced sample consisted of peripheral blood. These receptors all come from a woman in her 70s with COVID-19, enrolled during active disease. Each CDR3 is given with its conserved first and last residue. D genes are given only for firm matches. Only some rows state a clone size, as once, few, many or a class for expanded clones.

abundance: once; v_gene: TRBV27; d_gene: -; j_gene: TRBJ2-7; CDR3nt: TGTGCCAGCAGTTTCTCCCTAGCACAAGGCGAGCAGTACTTC; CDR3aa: CASSFSLAQGEQYF
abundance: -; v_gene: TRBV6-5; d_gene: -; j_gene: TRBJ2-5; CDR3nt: TGTGCCAGCACCGGACTACCCCAAGAGACCCAGTACTTC; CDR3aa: CASTGLPQETQYF
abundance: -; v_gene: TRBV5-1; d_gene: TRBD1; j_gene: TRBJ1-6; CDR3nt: TGCGCCAGCAGCCTGGGACAGGGTGTTAATTCACCCCTCCACTTT; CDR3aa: CASSLGQGVNSPLHF
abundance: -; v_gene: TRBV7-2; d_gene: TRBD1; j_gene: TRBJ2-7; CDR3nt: TGTGCCAGCAGGGGGACAGGGGCCTCCTACGAGCAGTACTTC; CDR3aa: CASRGTGASYEQYF
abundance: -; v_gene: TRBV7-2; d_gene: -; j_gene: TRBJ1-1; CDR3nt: TGTGCCAGCAGCTTACGGGATCTAGGCACTGAAGCTTTCTTT; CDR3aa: CASSLRDLGTEAFF
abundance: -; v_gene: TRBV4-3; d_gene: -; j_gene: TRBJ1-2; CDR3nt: TGCGCCAGCAGCCAGGAAGAACAGGTTAACTATGGCTACACCTTC; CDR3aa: CASSQEEQVNYGYTF
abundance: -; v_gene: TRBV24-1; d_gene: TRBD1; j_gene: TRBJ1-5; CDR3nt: TGTGCCACCAGTGACCTGACAGGGGGAGACAATCAGCCCCAGCATTTT; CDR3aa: CATSDLTGGDNQPQHF
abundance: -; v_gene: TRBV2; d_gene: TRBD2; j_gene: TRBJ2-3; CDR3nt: TGTGCCAGCAGGCTAGAACCCCTAGCGGGAGTAGGGGCAGATACGCAGTATTTT; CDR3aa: CASRLEPLAGVGADTQYF
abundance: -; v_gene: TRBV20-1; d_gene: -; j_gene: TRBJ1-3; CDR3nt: TGCAGTGCTAGTGGGGGGAGGGTAAACACCATATATTTT; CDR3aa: CSASGGRVNTIYF
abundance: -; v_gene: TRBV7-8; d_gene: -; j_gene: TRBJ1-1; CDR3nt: TGTGCCAGCAGCTTAGCTGTGGGAGCGGGGAACACTGAAGCTTTCTTT; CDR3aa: CASSLAVGAGNTEAFF
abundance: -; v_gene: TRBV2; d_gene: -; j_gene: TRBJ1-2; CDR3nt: TGTGCCAGCACCCCTGGCCCGAATGGCTACACCTTC; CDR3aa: CASTPGPNGYTF
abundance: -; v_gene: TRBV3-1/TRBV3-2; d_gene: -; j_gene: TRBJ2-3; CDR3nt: TGTGCCAGCAGCCACGGAAAAACGGACAGAACCATAGAGGATACGCAGTATTTT; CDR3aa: CASSHGKTDRTIEDTQYF
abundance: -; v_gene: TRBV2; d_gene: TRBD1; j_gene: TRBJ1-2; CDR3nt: TGTGCCAGCAGTGACGGGACCTTGACAGGGGCGGGATATGGCTACACCTTC; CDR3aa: CASSDGTLTGAGYGYTF
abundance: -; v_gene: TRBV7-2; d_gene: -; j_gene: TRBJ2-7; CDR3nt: TGTGCCAGCAGCCCCCGGGGTAGACAGGATTACGAGCAGTACTTC; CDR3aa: CASSPRGRQDYEQYF
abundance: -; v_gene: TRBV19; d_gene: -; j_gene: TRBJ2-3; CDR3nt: TGTGCCAGTAGTTCTCGGGAGCGAGGATGGGCAGATACGCAGTATTTT; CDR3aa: CASSSRERGWADTQYF
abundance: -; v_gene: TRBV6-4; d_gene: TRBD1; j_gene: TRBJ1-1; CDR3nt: TGTGCCAGCAGGGCCGAACACAGGGGGCAAGCTTTCTTT; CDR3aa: CASRAEHRGQAFF
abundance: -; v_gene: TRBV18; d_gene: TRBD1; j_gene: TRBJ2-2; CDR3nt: TGTGCCACCACGGGACAGGAGAACACCGGGGAGCTGTTTTTT; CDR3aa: CATTGQENTGELFF
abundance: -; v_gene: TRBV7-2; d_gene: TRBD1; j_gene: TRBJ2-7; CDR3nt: TGTGCCAGCAGCTCCCGGGACAGGGATTTAGGGCAGTACTTC; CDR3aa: CASSSRDRDLGQYF
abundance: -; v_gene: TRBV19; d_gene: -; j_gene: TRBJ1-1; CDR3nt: TGTGCCAGTAGTATATACGCCGTTGAGGCTTTACGGAACACTGAAGCTTTCTTT; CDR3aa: CASSIYAVEALRNTEAFF
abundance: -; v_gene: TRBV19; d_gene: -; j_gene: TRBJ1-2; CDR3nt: TGTGCCAGTAGTATCACAGGGAACGGCTACACCTTC; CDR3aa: CASSITGNGYTF
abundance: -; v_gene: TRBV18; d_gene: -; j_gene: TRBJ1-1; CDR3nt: TGTGCCAGCTCACCACGGAGGATAGGTCAGTTAGGGACTGAAGCTTTCTTT; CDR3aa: CASSPRRIGQLGTEAFF
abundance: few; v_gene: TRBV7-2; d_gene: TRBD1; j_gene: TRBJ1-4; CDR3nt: TGTGCCAGCAGCGATCCCGGGACAGGGGGCGGTGAAAAACTGTTTTTT; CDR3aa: CASSDPGTGGGEKLFF
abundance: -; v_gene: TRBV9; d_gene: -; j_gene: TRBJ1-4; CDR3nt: TGTGCCAGCAGCGTAGCGGCAGGGGCGCGTCAGGGTGAAAAACTGTTTTTT; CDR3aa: CASSVAAGARQGEKLFF
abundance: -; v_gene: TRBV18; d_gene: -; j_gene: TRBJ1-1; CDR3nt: TGTGCCAGCTCACCAAACTGGGCAGACACTGAAGCTTTCTTT; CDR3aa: CASSPNWADTEAFF
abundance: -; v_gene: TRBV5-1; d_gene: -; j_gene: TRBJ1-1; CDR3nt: TGCGCCAGCAGCTTGGGACTCGAAGCTTTCTTT; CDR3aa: CASSLGLEAFF
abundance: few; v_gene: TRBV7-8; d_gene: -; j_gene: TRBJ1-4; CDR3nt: TGTGCCAGCAGCGTCCAGGGGTTAACTAATGAAAAACTGTTTTTT; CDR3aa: CASSVQGLTNEKLFF
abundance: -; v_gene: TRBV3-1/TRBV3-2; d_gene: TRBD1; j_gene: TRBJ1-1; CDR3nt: TGTGCCAGCAGCCAAGACTGGGACAGTAACACTGAAGCTTTCTTT; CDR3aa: CASSQDWDSNTEAFF
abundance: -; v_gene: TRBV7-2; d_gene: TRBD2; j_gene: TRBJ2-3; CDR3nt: TGTGCCAGCAGCTTGCGACTAGCGGGGGATACGCAGTATTTT; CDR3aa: CASSLRLAGDTQYF
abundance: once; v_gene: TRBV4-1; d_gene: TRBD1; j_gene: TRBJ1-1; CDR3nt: TGCGCCAGCAGCCTGGCAGGGGGCGCGAACACTGAAGCTTTCTTT; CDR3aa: CASSLAGGANTEAFF
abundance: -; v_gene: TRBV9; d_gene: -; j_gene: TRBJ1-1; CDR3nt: TGTGCCAGCAGGCGGGGGGGGAACACTGAAGCTTTCTTT; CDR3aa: CASRRGGNTEAFF
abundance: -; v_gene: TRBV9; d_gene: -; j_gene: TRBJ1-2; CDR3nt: TGTGCCAGCAGCGTAGGGGAAGGGGCGAATCACTATGGCTACACCTTC; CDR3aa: CASSVGEGANHYGYTF
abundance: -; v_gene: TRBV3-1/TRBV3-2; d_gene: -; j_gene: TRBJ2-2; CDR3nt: TGTGCCAGCAGTGTAACCGGGGAGCTGTTTTTT; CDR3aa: CASSVTGELFF
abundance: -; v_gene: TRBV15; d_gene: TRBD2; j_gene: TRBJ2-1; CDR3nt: TGTGCCACCAGCAGGGGAGTGACTAGCGGCTACAATGAGCAGTTCTTC; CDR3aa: CATSRGVTSGYNEQFF
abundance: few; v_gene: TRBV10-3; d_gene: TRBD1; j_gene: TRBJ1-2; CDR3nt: TGTGCCATCAGCCCCGGGACAGGGGGCCAGGGTAACTATGGCTACACCTTC; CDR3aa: CAISPGTGGQGNYGYTF
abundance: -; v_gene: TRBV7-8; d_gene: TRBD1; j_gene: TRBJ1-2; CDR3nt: TGTGCCAGCAGCTTAGATGAGACAGGGGTTTATGGCTACACCTTC; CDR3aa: CASSLDETGVYGYTF
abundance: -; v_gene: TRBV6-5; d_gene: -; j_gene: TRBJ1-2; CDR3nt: TGTGCCAGCAGTTACTCACAGGAGTATGATGGCTACACCTTC; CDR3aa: CASSYSQEYDGYTF
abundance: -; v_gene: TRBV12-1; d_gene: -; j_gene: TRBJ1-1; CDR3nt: TGTGCCAGCAGCATGACCTGGACAGGCCGGAAGACTGAAGCTTTCTTT; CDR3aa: CASSMTWTGRKTEAFF
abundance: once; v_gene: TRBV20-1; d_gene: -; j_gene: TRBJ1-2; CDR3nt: TGCAGTGCAACTGACAACGATGGCTACACCTTC; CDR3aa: CSATDNDGYTF
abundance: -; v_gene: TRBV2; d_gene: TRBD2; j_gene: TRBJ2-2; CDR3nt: TGTGCCAGCAGTGTTTCTGGGGGGAGGGGCGGGGAGCTGTTTTTT; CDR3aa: CASSVSGGRGGELFF
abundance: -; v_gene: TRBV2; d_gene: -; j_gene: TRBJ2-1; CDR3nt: TGTGCCAGCAGCAGCTACAATGAGCAGTTCTTC; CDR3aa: CASSSYNEQFF
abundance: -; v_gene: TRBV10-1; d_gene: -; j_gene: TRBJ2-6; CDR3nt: TGCGCCAGCAGTGTGACTAGGGGACTTTCTGGGGCCAACGTCCTGACTTTC; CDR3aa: CASSVTRGLSGANVLTF